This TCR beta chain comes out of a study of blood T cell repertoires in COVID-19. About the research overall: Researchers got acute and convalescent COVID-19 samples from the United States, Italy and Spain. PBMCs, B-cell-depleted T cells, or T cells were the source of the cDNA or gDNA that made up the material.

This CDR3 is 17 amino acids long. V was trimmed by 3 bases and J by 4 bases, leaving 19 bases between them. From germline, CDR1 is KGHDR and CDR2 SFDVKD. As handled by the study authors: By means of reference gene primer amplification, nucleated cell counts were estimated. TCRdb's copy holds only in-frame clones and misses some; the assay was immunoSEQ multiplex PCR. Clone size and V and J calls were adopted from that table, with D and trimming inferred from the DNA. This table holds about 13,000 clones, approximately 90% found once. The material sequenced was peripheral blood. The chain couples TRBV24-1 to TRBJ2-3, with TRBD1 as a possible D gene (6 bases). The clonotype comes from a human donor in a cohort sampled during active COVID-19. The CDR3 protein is CATSDEGDPRGPDTQYF. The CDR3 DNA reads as TGTGCCACCAGTGATGAGGGGGACCCCAGGGGTCCAGATACGCAGTATTTT.